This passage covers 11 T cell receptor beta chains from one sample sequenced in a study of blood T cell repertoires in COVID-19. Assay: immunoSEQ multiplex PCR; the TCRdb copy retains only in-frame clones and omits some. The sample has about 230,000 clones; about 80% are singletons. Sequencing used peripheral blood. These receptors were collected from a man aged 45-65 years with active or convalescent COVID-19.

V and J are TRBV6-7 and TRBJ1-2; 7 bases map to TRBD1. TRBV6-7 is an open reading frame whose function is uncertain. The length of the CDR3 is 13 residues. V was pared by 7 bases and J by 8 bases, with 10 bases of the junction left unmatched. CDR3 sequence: CASNRRRGSGYTF. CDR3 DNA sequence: TGTGCCAGCAACCGACGCAGGGGGTCGGGCTACACCTTC.

In DNA, the CDR3 is TGTGCCACCAGCAGCCTCAGGGGAGACACTGAAGCTTTCTTT. Translated: CATSSLRGDTEAFF. This chain connects TRBV15 to TRBJ1-1; TRBD1 is a possible D gene (6 bases). Trimming removed 3 bases from V and 3 bases from J, with 11 bases in between. Germline CDR1 and CDR2: LNHNV and YYDKDF (reference sequence). The CDR3 contains 14 residues.

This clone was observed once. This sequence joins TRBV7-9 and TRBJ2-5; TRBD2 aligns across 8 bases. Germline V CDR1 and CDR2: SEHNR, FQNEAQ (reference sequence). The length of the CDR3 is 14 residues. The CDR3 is CATNPGGAGETQYF. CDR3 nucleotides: TGTGCTACAAACCCCGGGGGGGCCGGAGAGACCCAGTACTTC.

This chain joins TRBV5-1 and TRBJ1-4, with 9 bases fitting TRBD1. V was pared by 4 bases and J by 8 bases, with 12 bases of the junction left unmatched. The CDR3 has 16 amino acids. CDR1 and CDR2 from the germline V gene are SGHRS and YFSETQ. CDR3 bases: TGCGCCAGCAGCGTAAAGATACAGGGGGCGGGGGAAAAACTGTTTTTT. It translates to CASSVKIQGAGEKLFF. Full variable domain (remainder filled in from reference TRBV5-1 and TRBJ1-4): KAGVTQTPRYLIKTRGQQVTLSCSPISGHRSVSWYQQTPGQGLQFLFEYFSETQRNKGNFPGRFSGRQFSNSRSEMNVSTLELGDSALYLCASSVKIQGAGEKLFFGSGTQLSVL.

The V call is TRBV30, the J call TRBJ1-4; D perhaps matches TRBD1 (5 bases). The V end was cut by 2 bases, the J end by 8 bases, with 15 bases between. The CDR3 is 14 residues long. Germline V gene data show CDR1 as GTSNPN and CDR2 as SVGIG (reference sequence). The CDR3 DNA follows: TGTGCCTGGAGTACGGACATCCTGCGAGAAAAACTGTTTTTT. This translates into CAWSTDILREKLFF.

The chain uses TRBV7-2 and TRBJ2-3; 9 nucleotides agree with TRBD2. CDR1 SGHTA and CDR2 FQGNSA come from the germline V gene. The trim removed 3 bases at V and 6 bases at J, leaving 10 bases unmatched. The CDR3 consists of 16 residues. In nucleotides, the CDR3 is TGTGCCAGCAGCTTCGACCTGGGCGGGGGGGCCGATACGCAGTATTTT. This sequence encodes CASSFDLGGGADTQYF.

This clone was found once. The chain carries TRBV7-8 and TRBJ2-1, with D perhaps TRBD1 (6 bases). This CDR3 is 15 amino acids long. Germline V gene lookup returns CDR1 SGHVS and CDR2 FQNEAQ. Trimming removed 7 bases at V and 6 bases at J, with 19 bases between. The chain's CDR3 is CASTVRVGAGNEQFF. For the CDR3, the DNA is TGTGCCAGCACCGTCCGGGTGGGGGCAGGCAATGAGCAGTTCTTC.

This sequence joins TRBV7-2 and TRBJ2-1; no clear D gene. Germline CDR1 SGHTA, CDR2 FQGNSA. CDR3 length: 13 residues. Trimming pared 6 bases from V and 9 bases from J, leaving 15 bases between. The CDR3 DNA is TGTGCCAGCAGTAAATTACAGTCCACTGAGCAGTTCTTC. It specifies CASSKLQSTEQFF.

The CDR3 nucleotides are TGTGCCAGCAGTGGACAGTCAAATCAGCCCCAGCATTTT. Its protein is CASSGQSNQPQHF. The rearrangement links TRBV12-3 or TRBV12-4 to TRBJ1-5; tentatively, D is TRBD1 (6 bases). V was cut by 5 bases and J by 4 bases, with 9 bases left in between. CDR3 length equals 13 residues.

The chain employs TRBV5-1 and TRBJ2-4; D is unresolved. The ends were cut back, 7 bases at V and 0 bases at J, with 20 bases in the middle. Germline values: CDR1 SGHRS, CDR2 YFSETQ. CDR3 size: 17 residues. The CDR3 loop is CASHAGNIDLAKNIQYF. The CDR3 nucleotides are TGCGCCAGCCACGCCGGCAACATCGACTTAGCCAAAAACATTCAGTACTTC.

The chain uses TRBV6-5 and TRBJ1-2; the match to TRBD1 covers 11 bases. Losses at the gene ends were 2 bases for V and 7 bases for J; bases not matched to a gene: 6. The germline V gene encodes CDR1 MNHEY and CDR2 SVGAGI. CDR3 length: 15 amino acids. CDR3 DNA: TGTGCCAGCAGTTACATAGGACAGGGGGCGGTTGGCTACACCTTC. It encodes CASSYIGQGAVGYTF.